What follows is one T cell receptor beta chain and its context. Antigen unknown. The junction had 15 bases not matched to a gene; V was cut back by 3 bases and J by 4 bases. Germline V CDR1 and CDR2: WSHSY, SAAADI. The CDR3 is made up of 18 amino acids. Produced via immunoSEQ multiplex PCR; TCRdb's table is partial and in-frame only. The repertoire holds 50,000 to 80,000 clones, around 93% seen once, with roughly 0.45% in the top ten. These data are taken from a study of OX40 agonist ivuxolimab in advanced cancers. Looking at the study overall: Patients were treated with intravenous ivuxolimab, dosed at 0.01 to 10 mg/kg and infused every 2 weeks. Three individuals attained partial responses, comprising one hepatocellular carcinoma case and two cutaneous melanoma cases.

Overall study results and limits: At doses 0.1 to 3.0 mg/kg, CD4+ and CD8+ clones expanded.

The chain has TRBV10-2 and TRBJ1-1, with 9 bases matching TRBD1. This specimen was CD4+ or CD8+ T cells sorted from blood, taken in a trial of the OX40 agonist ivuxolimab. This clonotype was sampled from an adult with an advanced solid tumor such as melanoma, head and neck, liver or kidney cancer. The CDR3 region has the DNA TGCGCCAGCAGTGACCCGGGGGGACAGGGCGCCGGGAGCACTGAAGCTTTCTTT. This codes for CASSDPGGQGAGSTEAFF.